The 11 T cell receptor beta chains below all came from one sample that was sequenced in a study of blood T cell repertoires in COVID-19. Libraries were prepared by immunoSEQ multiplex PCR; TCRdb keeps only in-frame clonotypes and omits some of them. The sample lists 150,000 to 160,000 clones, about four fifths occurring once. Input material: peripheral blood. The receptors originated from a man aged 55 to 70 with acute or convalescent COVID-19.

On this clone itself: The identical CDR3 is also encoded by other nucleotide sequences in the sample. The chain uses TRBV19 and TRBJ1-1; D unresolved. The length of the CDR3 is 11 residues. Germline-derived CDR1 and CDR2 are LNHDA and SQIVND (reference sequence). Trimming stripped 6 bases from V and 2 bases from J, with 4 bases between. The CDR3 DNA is TGTGCCAGTAGGGGCAACACTGAAGCTTTCTTT. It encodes CASRGNTEAFF.

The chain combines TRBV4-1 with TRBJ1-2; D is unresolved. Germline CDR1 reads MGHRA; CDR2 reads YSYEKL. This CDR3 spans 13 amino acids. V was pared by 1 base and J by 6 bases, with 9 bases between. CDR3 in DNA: TGCGCCAGCAGCCAAGTCGGCGGCGATGGCTACACCTTC. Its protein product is CASSQVGGDGYTF.

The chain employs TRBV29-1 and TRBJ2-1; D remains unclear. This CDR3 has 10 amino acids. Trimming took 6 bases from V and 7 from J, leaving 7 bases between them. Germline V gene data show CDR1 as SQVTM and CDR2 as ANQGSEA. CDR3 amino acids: CSVTVNEQFF. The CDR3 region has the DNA TGCAGCGTCACGGTAAATGAGCAGTTCTTC.

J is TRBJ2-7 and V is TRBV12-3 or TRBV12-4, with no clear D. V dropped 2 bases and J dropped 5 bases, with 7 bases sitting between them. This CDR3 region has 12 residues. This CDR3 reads CASSLPTHEQYF. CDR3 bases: TGTGCCAGCAGTTTACCGACTCACGAGCAGTACTTC.

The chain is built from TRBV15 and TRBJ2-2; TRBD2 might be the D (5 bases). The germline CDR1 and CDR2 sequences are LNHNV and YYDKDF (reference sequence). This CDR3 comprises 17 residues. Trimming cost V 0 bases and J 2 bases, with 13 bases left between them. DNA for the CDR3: TGTGCCACCAGCAGAGATCGAAGCGGAGGTAACACCGGGGAGCTGTTTTTT. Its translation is CATSRDRSGGNTGELFF.

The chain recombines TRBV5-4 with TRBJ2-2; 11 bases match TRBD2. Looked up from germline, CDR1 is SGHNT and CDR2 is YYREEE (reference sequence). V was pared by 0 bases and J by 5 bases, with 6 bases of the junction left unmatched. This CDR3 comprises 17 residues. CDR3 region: CASSLDGSGRGTGELFF. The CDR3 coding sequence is TGTGCCAGCAGCTTGGACGGTAGCGGGAGGGGTACCGGGGAGCTGTTTTTT.

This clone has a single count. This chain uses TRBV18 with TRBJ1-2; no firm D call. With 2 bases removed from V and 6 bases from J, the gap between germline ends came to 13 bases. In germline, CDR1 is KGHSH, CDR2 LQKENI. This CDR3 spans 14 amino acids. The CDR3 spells CASSPNGSKDGYTF. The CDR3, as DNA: TGTGCCAGCTCACCAAACGGGAGCAAGGATGGCTACACCTTC. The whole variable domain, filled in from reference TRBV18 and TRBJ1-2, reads NAGVMQNPRHLVRRRGQEARLRCSPMKGHSHVYWYRQLPEEGLKFMVYLQKENIIDESGMPKERFSAEFPKEGPSILRIQQVVRGDSAAYFCASSPNGSKDGYTFGSGTRLTVV.

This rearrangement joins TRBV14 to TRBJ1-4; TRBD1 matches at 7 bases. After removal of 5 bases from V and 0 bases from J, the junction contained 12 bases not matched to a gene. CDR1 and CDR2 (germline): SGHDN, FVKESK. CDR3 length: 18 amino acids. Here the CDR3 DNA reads TGTGCCAGCAGCACGACAGGGAGGTCGGTTGCAACTAATGAAAAACTGTTTTTT. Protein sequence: CASSTTGRSVATNEKLFF. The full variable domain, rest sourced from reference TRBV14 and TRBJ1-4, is EAGVTQFPSHSVIEKGQTVTLRCDPISGHDNLYWYRRVMGKEIKFLLHFVKESKQDESGMPNNRFLAERTGGTYSTLKVQPAELEDSGVYFCASSTTGRSVATNEKLFFGSGTQLSVL.

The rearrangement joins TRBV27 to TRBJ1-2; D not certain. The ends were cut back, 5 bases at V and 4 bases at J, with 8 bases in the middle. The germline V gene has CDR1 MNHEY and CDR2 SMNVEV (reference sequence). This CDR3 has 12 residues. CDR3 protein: CASSRAGYGYTF. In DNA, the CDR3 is TGTGCCAGCAGTCGGGCGGGCTATGGCTACACCTTC.

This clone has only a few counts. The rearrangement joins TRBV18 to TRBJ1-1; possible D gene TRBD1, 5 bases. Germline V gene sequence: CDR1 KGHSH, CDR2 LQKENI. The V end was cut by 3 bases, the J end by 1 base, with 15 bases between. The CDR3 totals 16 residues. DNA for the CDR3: TGTGCCAGCTCACCCATAGGGGCGGGAGGGAACACTGAAGCTTTCTTT. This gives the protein CASSPIGAGGNTEAFF.

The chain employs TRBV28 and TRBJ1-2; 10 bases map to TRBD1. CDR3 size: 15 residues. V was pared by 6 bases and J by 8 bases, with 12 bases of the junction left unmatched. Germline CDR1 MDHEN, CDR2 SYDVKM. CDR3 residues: CASRDSGTGAGGYTF. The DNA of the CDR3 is TGTGCCAGCAGAGATTCCGGGACAGGGGCCGGCGGCTACACCTTC.